This TCR beta chain was captured by sequencing in a study of T cell responses to AZD1222 COVID-19 vaccine. Study overall: Pooling covered second doses at about 4 or about 12 weeks. Study observations and caveats: AZD1222 recipients seropositive at baseline numbered only five to seven. Rises in breadth and depth of Spike-specific TCRs came after two AZD1222 doses. Nearly half of spike-specific TCRs reportedly target unmutated variant regions.

Note on this clone: Antigen unknown.

Assay: immunoSEQ multiplex PCR; the TCRdb copy retains only in-frame clones and omits some. The repertoire holds some 130,000 clones, with over 85% as singletons. Trimming cost V 3 bases and J 4 bases, with 9 bases left between them. Germline CDR1 reads LNHDA; CDR2 reads SQIVND (reference sequence). This CDR3 is built from 13 residues. Sequenced here: peripheral blood, sampled on day 0 of AZD1222 vaccination. J is TRBJ1-2 and V is TRBV19; D gene ambiguous. This sequence was found in an adult in good health. The CDR3 protein is CASSIMGSYGYTF. CDR3 in DNA: TGTGCCAGTAGTATCATGGGAAGCTATGGCTACACCTTC.